These T cell receptor beta chains were read from a single sample in a study of cytomegalovirus exposure and HLA in healthy donors. Sequenced by immunoSEQ multiplex PCR; TCRdb stores in-frame clones only, minus some. The table includes 75,000 or so clones, roughly 72% detected once. Sequenced sample: PBMCs. The receptor set was obtained from a young woman in good health and CMV-seropositive. The CDR3 runs from the conserved cysteine through the conserved F or W. Each record gives: CDR3 protein, V gene.

CASRFEVYTGELFF	TRBV7-2
CSAEGDQPQHF	TRBV20-1
CAISAAGTSGLNEQFF	TRBV10-3
CASSLDFRQEQFF	TRBV11-2
CASSENRDILSYEQYF	TRBV2
CSVGQGARDYGYTF	TRBV29-1
CASSQQGVRNTEAFF	TRBV7-8
CASSYSLSSGANVLTF	TRBV6-5
CATAGQGAVGAFF	TRBV2
CASSQDPDRGYNEQFF	TRBV4-2
CASSFSPSGELFF	TRBV11-2
CAWSPPGGGTAGNTIYF	TRBV30
CAWSLPGQRPNYGYTF	TRBV30
CASSQDWTGRSEKLFF	TRBV4-3
CASSQTGTGDNIQYF	TRBV4-1
CASSLLSGEKLFF	TRBV7-3
CSVEREYGYGYTF	TRBV29-1
CASSLGQGDGYTF	TRBV5-8
CASSNLAGGRTDTQYF	TRBV5-4
CASSLRDSSSYEQYF	TRBV7-9
CASSDQGSTDTQYF	TRBV6-1
CSVGVIQGGYTF	TRBV29-1
CASSLSEDQPQHF	TRBV7-6
CAWRTRQNYGYTF	TRBV30
CASSQDARESTEAFF	TRBV4-3
CAWSTGGAGAFF	TRBV30
CASSPSTINYGYTF	TRBV6-1
CASSQDQKGVTSGANVLTF	TRBV14
CAWSEQLNQPQHF	TRBV30
CASSSRDRQKKLFF	TRBV28
CASSVRQGAGTGELFF	TRBV7-7
CSVATGYNGNTIYF	TRBV29-1
CASSFSGRADTQYF	TRBV10-2
CASSFRGSGELFF	TRBV28
CASSQNEKLFF	TRBV6-5
CASSPPLTGFYGYTF	TRBV18
CASGPGQRTYEQYF	TRBV6-1
CASSKDSPNQPQHF	TRBV19
CAWSWAGAGSEQFF	TRBV30
CASSQGVSRGNTEAFF	TRBV4-1
CASSLRGYEQYF	TRBV7-6
CASIIGRGSPGELFF	TRBV6-1
CSARGLGGYTF	TRBV29-1
CASSYGTGGNTIYF	TRBV7-8
CASSSSGNEQYF	TRBV6-5
CASSWAQGGSGNTIYF	TRBV5-4
CASSLPRGLNEQFF	TRBV28
CATSRTGRETQYF	TRBV15
CASSLGVMGTSEQFF	TRBV11-3
CASSSGTGGVEQFF	TRBV7-9
CSASFKTEAFF	TRBV20-1
CASIVSPFNTEAFF	TRBV5-6
CASSIWGDNQPQHF	TRBV19
CASSALAGEGWNEQFF	TRBV6-1
CASSLVTAGVHEQYF	TRBV13
CSVGDQGARTGELFF	TRBV29-1
CAWSRVAGGVEQFF	TRBV30
CASSFRDNQPQHF	TRBV27
CSVDGQGRNTIYF	TRBV29-1
CASRVGIKGTGVTYEQYF	TRBV28